Listed here are 9 T cell receptor beta chains from one sample, sequenced in a study of molecular identifiers for immune sequencing clone quantification. One entry per CDR3 protein, called by TCRdb with MiXCR from the PCR reads. The sample includes more than 70,000 distinct CDR3 sequences, roughly 21% of them seen just once. Sequencing used naive CD8+ T cells from blood, with Jurkat cell RNA spiked in. Subset described: FACS-sorted CD8+CD4-CCR7+CD45RA+ naive T cells. These receptor sequences come from a human donor in good health. Some libraries in this study had Jurkat cell RNA spiked in.

Worth noting for this clonotype: This may arise from a read error, as a much more abundant clone is one base away. The chain employs TRBV7-8 and TRBJ2-3, with D unresolved. The CDR3 is 15 residues long. Trimming stripped 4 bases from V and 4 bases from J, with 15 bases between. The V gene's germline CDR1 is SGHVS and CDR2 FQNEAQ. The CDR3 region has the DNA TGTGCCAGCAGCTACCAACCCTCCTACGCAGATACGCAGTATTTT. This sequence encodes CASSYQPSYADTQYF.

This clonotype was recorded at least ten times. V gene TRBV7-9 combines with J gene TRBJ1-2; D unclear. Between the trimmed V and J ends, which lost 0 bases and 0 bases, there was a span of 11 bases. The CDR3 extends over 16 amino acids. Per germline, CDR1 SEHNR and CDR2 FQNEAQ (reference sequence). This CDR3 reads CASSLAEADANYGYTF. The CDR3 DNA is TGTGCCAGCAGCTTAGCCGAGGCCGACGCTAACTATGGCTACACCTTC.

This clonotype was seen ten or more times. The CDR3 region is CSVTGTGLAGELFF. DNA for the CDR3: TGCAGCGTAACCGGGACAGGGTTAGCCGGGGAGCTGTTTTTT. The rearrangement uses TRBV29-1 and TRBJ2-2, with 9 bases lining up with TRBD1. Germline V gene data show CDR1 as SQVTM and CDR2 as ANQGSEA. The CDR3 has 14 residues. The junction had 8 bases not matched to a gene; V was cut back by 6 bases and J by 6 bases.

This clonotype was detected many times. The V call is TRBV20-1, the J call TRBJ1-1, with 7 positions matching TRBD1. V trimming: 8 bases; J trimming: 4 bases; junction bases outside the gene matches: 10. The CDR3 runs 13 residues. Germline V CDR1 and CDR2: DFQATT, SNEGSKA (reference sequence). CDR3 residues: CSTEPTGRTEAFF. DNA for the CDR3: TGCAGTACAGAACCGACAGGGCGCACTGAAGCTTTCTTT.

Points on this clonotype: This may be a read error, as it is one base from a much larger clone. V and J are TRBV3-1 and TRBJ2-5, with D tentatively TRBD2 (6 bases). The CDR3 extends over 15 amino acids. V was shortened by 5 bases and J by 5 bases, with 18 bases between the two germline ends. Germline V gene data show CDR1 as LGHDT and CDR2 as YNNKEL (reference sequence). The DNA for the CDR3 is TGTGCCAGCAGCTCCCCGGGACGGGGGTTGGAGACCCAGTACTTC. Translation gives CASSSPGRGLETQYF.

With regard to this clonotype: This may be a read error: a much more frequent sequence differs by one nucleotide. CDR3 bases: TGTGCCAGTAGCAGATCTGGGGGAACTGGAGCTTTCTTT. Protein product: CASSRSGGTGAFF. The rearrangement joins TRBV19 to TRBJ1-1, with TRBD1 as a possible D gene (5 bases). Germline CDR1 LNHDA, CDR2 SQIVND (reference sequence). The CDR3 spans 13 residues.

This clonotype was detected ten times or more. The chain combines TRBV20-1 with TRBJ2-2; D possibly matches TRBD1 or TRBD2 (5 bases each). The CDR3 contains 15 residues. The germline gives CDR1 DFQATT, CDR2 SNEGSKA (reference sequence). V was pared by 2 bases and J by 2 bases, with 12 bases between. For the CDR3, the DNA is TGCAGTGCTAGACAGGGCTGGACTAACACCGGGGAGCTGTTTTTT. As protein: CSARQGWTNTGELFF.

This clonotype was seen a handful of times. V is TRBV5-4 and J is TRBJ2-2; possible D gene TRBD2, 6 bases. The CDR3 has 14 residues. The germline CDR1 and CDR2 sequences are SGHNT and YYREEE (reference sequence). V lost 10 bases, J lost 0 bases, and 13 bases lay in between. The DNA for the CDR3 is TGTGCCGTCGGGGAGCGGGCGAACACCGGGGAGCTGTTTTTT. This codes for CAVGERANTGELFF. The whole variable domain, filled in from reference TRBV5-4 and TRBJ2-2, reads ETGVTQSPTHLIKTRGQQVTLRCSSQSGHNTVSWYQQALGQGPQFIFQYYREEENGRGNFPPRFSGLQFPNYSSELNVNALELDDSALYLCAVGERANTGELFFGEGSRLTVL.

This clonotype has just a few counts. The chain is built from TRBV4-3 and TRBJ1-1; TRBD1 agrees at 9 bases. V shed 1 base and J 4 bases; nucleotides not matched to a gene: 4. This CDR3 has 15 residues. Germline lookup yields CDR1 LGHNA and CDR2 YSLEER. The CDR3 DNA is TGCGCCAGCAGCCAAGCAGGACAGGGGAGCACTGAAGCTTTCTTT. It translates to CASSQAGQGSTEAFF.